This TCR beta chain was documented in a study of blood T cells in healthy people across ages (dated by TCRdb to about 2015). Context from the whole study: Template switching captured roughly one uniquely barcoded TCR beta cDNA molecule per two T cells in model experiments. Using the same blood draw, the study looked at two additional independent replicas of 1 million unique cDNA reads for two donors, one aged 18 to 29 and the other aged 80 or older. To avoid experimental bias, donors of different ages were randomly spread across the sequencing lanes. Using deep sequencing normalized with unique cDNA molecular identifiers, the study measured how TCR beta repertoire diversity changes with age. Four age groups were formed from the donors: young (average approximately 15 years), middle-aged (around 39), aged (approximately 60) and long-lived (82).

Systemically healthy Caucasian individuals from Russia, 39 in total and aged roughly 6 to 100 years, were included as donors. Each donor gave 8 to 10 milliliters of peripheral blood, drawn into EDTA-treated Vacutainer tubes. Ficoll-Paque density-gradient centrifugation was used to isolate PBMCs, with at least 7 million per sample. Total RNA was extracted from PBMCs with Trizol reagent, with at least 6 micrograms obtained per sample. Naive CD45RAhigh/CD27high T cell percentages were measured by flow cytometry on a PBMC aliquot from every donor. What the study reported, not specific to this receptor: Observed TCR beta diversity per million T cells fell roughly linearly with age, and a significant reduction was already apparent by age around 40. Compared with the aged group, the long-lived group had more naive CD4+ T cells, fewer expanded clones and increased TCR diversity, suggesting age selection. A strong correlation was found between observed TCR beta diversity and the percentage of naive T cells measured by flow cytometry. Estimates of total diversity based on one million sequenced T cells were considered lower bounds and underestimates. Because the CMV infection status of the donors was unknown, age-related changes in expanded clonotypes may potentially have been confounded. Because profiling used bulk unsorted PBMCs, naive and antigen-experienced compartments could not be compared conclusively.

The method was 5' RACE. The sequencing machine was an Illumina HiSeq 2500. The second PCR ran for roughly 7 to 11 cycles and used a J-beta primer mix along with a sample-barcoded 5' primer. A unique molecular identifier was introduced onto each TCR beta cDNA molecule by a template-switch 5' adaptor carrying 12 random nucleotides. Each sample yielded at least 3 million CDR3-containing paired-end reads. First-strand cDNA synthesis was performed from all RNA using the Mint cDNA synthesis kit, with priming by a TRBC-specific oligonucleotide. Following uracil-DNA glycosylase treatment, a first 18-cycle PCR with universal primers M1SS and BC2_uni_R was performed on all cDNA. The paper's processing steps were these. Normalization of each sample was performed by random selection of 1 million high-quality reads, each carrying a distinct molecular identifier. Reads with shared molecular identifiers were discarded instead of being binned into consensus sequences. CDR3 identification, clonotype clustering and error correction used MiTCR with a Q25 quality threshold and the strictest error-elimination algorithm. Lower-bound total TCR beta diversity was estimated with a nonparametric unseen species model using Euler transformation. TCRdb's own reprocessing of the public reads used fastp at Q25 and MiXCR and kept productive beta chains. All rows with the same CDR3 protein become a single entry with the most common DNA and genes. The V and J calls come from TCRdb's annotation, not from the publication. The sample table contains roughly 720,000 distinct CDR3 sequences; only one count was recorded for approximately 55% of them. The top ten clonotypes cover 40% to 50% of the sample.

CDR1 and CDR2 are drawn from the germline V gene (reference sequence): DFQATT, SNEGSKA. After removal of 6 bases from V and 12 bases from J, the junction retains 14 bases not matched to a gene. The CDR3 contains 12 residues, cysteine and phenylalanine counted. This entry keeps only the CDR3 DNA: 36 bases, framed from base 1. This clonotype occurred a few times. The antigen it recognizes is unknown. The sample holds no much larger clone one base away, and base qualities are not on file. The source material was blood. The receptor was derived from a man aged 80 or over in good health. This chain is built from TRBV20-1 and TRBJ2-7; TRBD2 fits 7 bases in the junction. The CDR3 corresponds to CSALASGLSSYF. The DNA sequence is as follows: TGCAGTGCCTTGGCTAGCGGCCTCTCGTCGTACTTC.